Presented here are 8 T cell receptor beta chains from one specimen sequenced in a study of cytomegalovirus exposure and HLA in healthy donors. The data were produced by immunoSEQ multiplex PCR, yet TCRdb's version contains in-frame clones alone and is incomplete. Altogether about 68,000 clones are present, approximately 96% being singletons, with the ten largest covering around 2.5%. The sample consisted of PBMCs. The receptors originated from a man between 18 and 35 years old in good health and CMV-seronegative.

The chain carries TRBV4-1 and TRBJ1-5; 7 bases fit TRBD1. V was pared by 1 base and J by 2 bases, with 11 bases of the junction left unmatched. Germline V gives CDR1 MGHRA, CDR2 YSYEKL. The CDR3 length is 18 residues. CDR3 bases: TGCGCCAGCAGCCAAGGTTTTGCCAGGGGGAGACGCAATCAGCCCCAGCATTTT. Its protein is CASSQGFARGRRNQPQHF.

This clone was picked up one time. This chain joins TRBV21-1 and TRBJ1-5; the table's D call of TRBD1 was not tested on the DNA. TRBV21-1 is tagged as a pseudogene. The CDR3 runs 16 residues. The CDR3 is CASSKGTPGSNQPQHF. The DNA of the CDR3 is TGTGCCAGCAGCAAAGGGACACCCGGTAGCAATCAGCCCCAGCATTTT.

The genes are TRBV6-6 and TRBJ1-1; D is undetermined. The CDR3 runs to 12 residues. From germline, CDR1 is MNHNY and CDR2 SVGAGI (reference sequence). V lost 5 bases to trimming and J lost 11 bases, with 15 bases between them. The CDR3 loop reads CASSQHLRWAFF. In nucleotides, the CDR3 is TGTGCCAGCAGTCAACACTTGAGGTGGGCTTTCTTT.

The V and J genes are TRBV9 and TRBJ1-1; no reliable D call. The germline V gene encodes CDR1 SGDLS and CDR2 YYNGEE. The ends were cut back, 0 bases at V and 1 base at J, with 16 bases in the middle. CDR3 length: 17 amino acids. DNA for the CDR3: TGTGCCAGCAGCGTAGGGGCCGGTCGCAGGCGGAACACTGAAGCTTTCTTT. This sequence encodes CASSVGAGRRRNTEAFF.

The chain is built from TRBV4-1 and TRBJ1-1; D unclear. V was clipped by 4 bases and J by 8 bases, with 17 bases between them. The germline CDR1 and CDR2 sequences are MGHRA and YSYEKL. The CDR3 spans 14 residues. In nucleotides, the CDR3 is TGCGCCAGCAGCCCTTCGGTGTGGGCACAGGAAGCTTTCTTT. Its translation: CASSPSVWAQEAFF.

The chain couples TRBV2 to TRBJ2-3; the D is unclear. V was cut by 5 bases and J by 4 bases, with 7 bases left in between. The CDR3 is made up of 12 amino acids. In germline, CDR1 is SNHLY, CDR2 FYNNEI. CDR3 residues: CASSSRADTQYF. The CDR3 nucleotides read TGTGCCAGCAGTTCCCGGGCAGATACGCAGTATTTT.

The rearrangement uses TRBV5-6 and TRBJ2-7; D unresolved. This CDR3 spans 12 amino acids. Per germline, CDR1 SGHDT and CDR2 YYEEEE. V dropped 4 bases and J dropped 0 bases, with 5 bases sitting between them. The CDR3 loop is CASSVHSYEQYF. The CDR3 nucleotides are TGTGCCAGCAGCGTACACTCCTACGAGCAGTACTTC.

The chain joins TRBV9 to TRBJ2-7; a possible D gene is TRBD1 (6 bases). From germline, CDR1 is SGDLS and CDR2 YYNGEE. Trimming stripped 4 bases from V and 0 bases from J, with 14 bases between. This CDR3 has 15 amino acids. The CDR3 sequence is CASSLTGEVSYEQYF. CDR3 DNA: TGTGCCAGCAGCTTGACAGGAGAAGTCTCCTACGAGCAGTACTTC.